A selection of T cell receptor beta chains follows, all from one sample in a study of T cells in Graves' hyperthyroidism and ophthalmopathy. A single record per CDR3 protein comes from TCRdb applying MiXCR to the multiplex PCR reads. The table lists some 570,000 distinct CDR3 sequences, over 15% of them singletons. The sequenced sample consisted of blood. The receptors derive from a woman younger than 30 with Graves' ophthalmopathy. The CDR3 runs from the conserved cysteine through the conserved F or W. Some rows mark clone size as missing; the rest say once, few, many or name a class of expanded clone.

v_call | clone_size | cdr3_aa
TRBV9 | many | CASSVEGKGQGRENDAEGEQFF
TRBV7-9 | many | CASSRSGSETQYF
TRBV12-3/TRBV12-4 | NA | CASSLGREGNEQYF
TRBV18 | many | CASSHAGGPRETQYF
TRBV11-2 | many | CASSSMDYEQYF
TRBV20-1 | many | CSGGPNSYEQYF
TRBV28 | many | CASSSPRDIGGTDTQYF
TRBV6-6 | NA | CASSYSGGVRTEAFF
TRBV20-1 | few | CSARVHGTETQYF
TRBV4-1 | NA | CASSQAATVSYEQYF
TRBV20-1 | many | CSARVGTDTQYF
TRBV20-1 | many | CSARDRTGGPHEQFF
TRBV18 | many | CASSPGTQVNTGELFF
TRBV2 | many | CASSALAVTDTQYF
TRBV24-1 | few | CATSARTGGTDTQYF
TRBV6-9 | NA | CASSYRTGGRTGELFF
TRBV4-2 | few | CASSHTYGKQETQYF
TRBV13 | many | CASSSDQDGAYEQYF
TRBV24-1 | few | CATSEGGPDTQYF
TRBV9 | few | CASSVHCTDRGLDGYTF
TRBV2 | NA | CATHRGSITTDTQYF
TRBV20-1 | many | CSASVSASNQPQHF
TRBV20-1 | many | CSASTSGSYEQYF
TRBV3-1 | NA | CASSQAYPPGEDYGYTF
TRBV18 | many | CASSPWDTHNEQFF
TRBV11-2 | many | CASSLVIAGGETQYF
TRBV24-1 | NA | CATSDRTGRNEQYF
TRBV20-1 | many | CSARVPDRAPYEQYF
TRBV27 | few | CASSIHQQGGQETQYF
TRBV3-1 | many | CASSQTGVPSTDTQYF
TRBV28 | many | CASSLGGGVNYGYTF
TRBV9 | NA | CASSVEMGAGETQYF
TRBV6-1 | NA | CASSSLEGSYGYTF
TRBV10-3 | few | CAISDRENTEAFF
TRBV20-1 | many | CSATSDRYEQYF
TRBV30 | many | CAWSVRGEGNQPQHF
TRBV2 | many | CASSDLWGRVGNQPQHF
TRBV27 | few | CASSLVSGTSSTDTQYF
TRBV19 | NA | CASSMGVRVSPTDTQYF
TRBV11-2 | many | CASSRNSGVGRGTEAFF
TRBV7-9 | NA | CASSPGNGATNEKLFF
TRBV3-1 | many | CASSLGLAGDGQETQYF
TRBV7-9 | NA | CASSLGRDQSHEQFF
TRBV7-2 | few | CASSLQGAQVTGELFF
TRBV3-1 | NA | CASSQEAGIAEAFF
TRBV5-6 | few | CASSWGREETQYF
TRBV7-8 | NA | CASSLVSGREDTQYF
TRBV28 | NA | CASSTFRGQFDGYTF
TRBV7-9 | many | CASSLAPQGSGELFF
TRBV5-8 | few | CASSLRRVTDTQYF
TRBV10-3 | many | CAISGRGGAGTDTQYF
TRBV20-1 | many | CSARDLGGNSYEQYF